These 7 T cell receptor beta chains were all obtained from the same sample, sequenced in a study of T cells after yellow fever vaccination. MiXCR, applied by TCRdb to the 5' RACE reads, yields one record per CDR3 protein. The sample has approximately 170,000 distinct CDR3 sequences, 11% seen once; the top ten hold 35% to 40%. The source material was CD8+ T cells sorted from PBMCs, sampled 15 days after the yellow fever booster vaccination. These receptors originate from a man younger than 30 who received the YFV17D yellow fever vaccine.

The rearrangement uses TRBV6-2 or TRBV6-3 and TRBJ1-1, with D possibly matching TRBD1 (5 bases). V lost 0 bases, J lost 5 bases, and 10 bases lay in between. This CDR3 is 14 amino acids long. CDR1 is MNHEY, CDR2 SVGEGT, per germline. The chain's CDR3 is CASSYSRGLTEAFF. The CDR3 region has the DNA TGTGCCAGCAGTTACTCGCGGGGCTTAACTGAAGCTTTCTTT.

The rearrangement joins TRBV6-6 to TRBJ1-1; D is undetermined. This CDR3 has 15 residues. The V gene lost 6 bases and the J gene lost 1 base, with 15 bases spanning the gap. The germline V gene encodes CDR1 MNHNY and CDR2 SVGAGI (reference sequence). The CDR3 nucleotides read TGTGCCAGCAGCCACCCCGGGTACTCGAACACTGAAGCTTTCTTT. Translation: CASSHPGYSNTEAFF.

In its sample, this clonotype was seen a few times. The chain is built from TRBV15 and TRBJ2-5; TRBD1 matches 8 bases. The junction had 7 bases not matched to a gene; V was cut back by 4 bases and J by 6 bases. The CDR3 is 14 residues long. Looked up from germline, CDR1 is LNHNV and CDR2 is YYDKDF (reference sequence). The CDR3 spells CATSKRTGGQTQYF. The CDR3 DNA reads TGTGCCACCAGCAAACGAACAGGGGGTCAGACCCAGTACTTC.

This clonotype was recorded at least ten times. The V gene is TRBV5-6, the J gene TRBJ1-1; the D is unclear. The CDR3 is made up of 12 amino acids. V was clipped by 5 bases and J by 0 bases, with 5 bases between them. Per germline, CDR1 SGHDT and CDR2 YYEEEE. The CDR3 bases are TGTGCCAGCAGTCTATTGAACACTGAAGCTTTCTTT. Its protein product is CASSLLNTEAFF.

This clonotype was recorded a few times. CDR3 amino acids: CASSPGTGVNEQYV. The CDR3 nucleotides are TGCGCCAGCAGCCCGGGGACAGGGGTGAACGAGCAGTACGTC. The genes are TRBV4-3 and TRBJ2-7; TRBD1 agrees at 10 bases. CDR3 size: 14 residues. Trimming removed 4 bases from V and 5 bases from J; junction bases left unmatched: 5. Germline CDR1 and CDR2: LGHNA and YSLEER.

This clonotype was detected many times. J is TRBJ2-3 and V is TRBV7-9, with 10 bases lining up with TRBD1. V shed 5 bases, J shed 2 bases, and the junction held 7 bases outside the gene matches. The CDR3 runs to 16 residues. CDR1 and CDR2 from the germline V gene are SEHNR and FQNEAQ (reference sequence). CDR3 bases: TGTGCCAGCAGCCCCTGGACAGGGGGGATCACAGATACGCAGTATTTT. Translated: CASSPWTGGITDTQYF.

The chain uses TRBV12-3 or TRBV12-4 and TRBJ1-5; TRBD1 matches 8 bases. The CDR3 is made up of 15 amino acids. V was pared by 3 bases and J by 7 bases, with 8 bases of the junction left unmatched. CDR3 in DNA: TGTGCCAGCAGTTTTCAGGGGGCGCCGGGGCAGCCCCAGCATTTT. It encodes CASSFQGAPGQPQHF.